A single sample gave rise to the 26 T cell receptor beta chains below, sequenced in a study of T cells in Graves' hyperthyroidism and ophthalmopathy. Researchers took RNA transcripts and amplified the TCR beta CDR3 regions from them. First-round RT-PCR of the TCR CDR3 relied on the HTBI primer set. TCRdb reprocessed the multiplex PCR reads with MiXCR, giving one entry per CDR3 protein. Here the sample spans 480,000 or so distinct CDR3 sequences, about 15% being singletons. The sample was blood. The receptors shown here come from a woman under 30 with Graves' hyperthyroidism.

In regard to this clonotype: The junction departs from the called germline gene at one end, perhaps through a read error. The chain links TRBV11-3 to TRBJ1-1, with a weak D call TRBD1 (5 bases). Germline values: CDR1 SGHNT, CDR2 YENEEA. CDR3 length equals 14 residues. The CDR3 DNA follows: TGTACCAGCAGCGGGAGGGGCCCTAACACTGAAGCTTTCTTT. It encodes CTSSGRGPNTEAFF. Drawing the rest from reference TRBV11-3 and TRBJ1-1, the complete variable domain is EAGVVQSPRYKIIEKKQPVAFWCNPISGHNTLYWYLQNLGQGPELLIRYENEEAVDDSQLPKDRFSAERLKGVDSTLKIQPAELGDSAVYLCTSSGRGPNTEAFFGQGTRLTVV.

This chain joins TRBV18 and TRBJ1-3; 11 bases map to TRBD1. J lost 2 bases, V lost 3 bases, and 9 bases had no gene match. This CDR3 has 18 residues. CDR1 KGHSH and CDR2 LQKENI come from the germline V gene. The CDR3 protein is CASSPIPPGQGAGNTIYF. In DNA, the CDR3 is TGTGCCAGCTCACCTATACCCCCGGGACAGGGGGCTGGAAACACCATATATTTT.

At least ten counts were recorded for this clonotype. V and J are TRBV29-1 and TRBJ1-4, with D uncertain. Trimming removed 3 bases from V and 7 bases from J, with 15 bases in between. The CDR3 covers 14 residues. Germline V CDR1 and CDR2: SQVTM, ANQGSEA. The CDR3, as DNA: TGCAGCGTTGACTTGACCGGCGGAACTGAAAAACTGTTTTTT. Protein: CSVDLTGGTEKLFF.

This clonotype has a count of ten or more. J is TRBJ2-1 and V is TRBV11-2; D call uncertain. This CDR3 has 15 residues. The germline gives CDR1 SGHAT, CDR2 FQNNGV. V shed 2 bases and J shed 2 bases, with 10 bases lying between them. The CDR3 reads CASSLNNGPYNEQFF. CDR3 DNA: TGTGCCAGCAGCTTAAATAACGGTCCCTACAATGAGCAGTTCTTC.

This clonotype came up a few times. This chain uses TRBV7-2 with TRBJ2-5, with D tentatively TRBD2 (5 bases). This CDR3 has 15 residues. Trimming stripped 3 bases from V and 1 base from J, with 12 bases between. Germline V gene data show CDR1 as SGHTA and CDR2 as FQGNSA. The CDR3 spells CASSLWVGAQETQYF. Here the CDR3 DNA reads TGTGCCAGCAGCTTGTGGGTGGGAGCCCAAGAGACCCAGTACTTC.

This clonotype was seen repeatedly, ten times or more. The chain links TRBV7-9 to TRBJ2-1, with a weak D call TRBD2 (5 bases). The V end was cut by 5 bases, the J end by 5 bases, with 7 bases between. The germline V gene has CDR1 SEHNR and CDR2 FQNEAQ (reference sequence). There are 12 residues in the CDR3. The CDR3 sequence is CASSPGDNEQFF. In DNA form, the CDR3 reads TGTGCCAGCAGCCCCGGGGACAATGAGCAGTTCTTC.

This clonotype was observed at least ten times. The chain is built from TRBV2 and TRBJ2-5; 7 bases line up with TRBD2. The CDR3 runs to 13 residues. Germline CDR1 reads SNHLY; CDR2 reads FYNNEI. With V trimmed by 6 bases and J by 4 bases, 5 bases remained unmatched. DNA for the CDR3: TGTGCCAGCAGGCGGACTAGAGGAGAGACCCAGTACTTC. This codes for CASRRTRGETQYF.

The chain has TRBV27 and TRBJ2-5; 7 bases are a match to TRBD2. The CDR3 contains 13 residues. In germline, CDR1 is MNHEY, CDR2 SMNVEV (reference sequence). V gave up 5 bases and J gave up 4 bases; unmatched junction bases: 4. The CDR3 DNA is TGTGCCAGCAGTAAATGGGGGGGAGAGACCCAGTACTTC. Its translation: CASSKWGGETQYF.

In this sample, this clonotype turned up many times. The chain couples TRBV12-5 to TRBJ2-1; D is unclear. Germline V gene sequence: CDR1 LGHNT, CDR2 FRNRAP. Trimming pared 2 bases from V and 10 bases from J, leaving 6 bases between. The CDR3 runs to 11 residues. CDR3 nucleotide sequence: TGTGCTAGTGGTTTGTATTACGAGCAGTTCTTC. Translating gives CASGLYYEQFF. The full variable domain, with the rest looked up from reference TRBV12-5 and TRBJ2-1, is DARVTQTPRHKVTEMGQEVTMRCQPILGHNTVFWYRQTMMQGLELLAYFRNRAPLDDSGMPKDRFSAEMPDATLATLKIQPSEPRDSAVYFCASGLYYEQFFGPGTRLTVL.

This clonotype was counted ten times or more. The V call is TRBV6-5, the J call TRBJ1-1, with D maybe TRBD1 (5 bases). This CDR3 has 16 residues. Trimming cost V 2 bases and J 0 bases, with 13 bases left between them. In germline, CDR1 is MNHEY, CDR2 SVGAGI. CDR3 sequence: CASSYTTRQMNTEAFF. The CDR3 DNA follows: TGTGCCAGCAGTTACACCACTCGACAGATGAACACTGAAGCTTTCTTT.

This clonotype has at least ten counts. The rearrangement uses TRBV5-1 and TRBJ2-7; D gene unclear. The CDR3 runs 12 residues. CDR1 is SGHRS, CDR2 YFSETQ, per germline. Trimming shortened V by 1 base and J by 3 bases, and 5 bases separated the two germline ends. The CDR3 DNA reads TGCGCCAGCAGCTTGCAAAGCTACGAGCAGTACGTC. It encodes CASSLQSYEQYV.

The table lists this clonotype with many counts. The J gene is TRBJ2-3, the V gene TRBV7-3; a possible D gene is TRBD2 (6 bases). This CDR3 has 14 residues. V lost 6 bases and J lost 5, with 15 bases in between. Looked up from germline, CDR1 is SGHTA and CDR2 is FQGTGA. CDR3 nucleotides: TGTGCCAGCAGGGCCGGTGGGGGAGGAGATACGCAGTATTTT. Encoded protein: CASRAGGGGDTQYF.

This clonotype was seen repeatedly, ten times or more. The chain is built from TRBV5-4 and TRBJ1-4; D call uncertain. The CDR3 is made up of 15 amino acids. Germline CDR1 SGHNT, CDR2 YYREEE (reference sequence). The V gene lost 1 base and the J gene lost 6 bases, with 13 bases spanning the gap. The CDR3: CASSLKYGADEKLFF. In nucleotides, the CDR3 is TGTGCCAGCAGCTTGAAATATGGAGCGGATGAAAAACTGTTTTTT. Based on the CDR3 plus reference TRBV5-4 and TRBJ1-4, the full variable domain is ETGVTQSPTHLIKTRGQQVTLRCSSQSGHNTVSWYQQALGQGPQFIFQYYREEENGRGNFPPRFSGLQFPNYSSELNVNALELDDSALYLCASSLKYGADEKLFFGSGTQLSVL.

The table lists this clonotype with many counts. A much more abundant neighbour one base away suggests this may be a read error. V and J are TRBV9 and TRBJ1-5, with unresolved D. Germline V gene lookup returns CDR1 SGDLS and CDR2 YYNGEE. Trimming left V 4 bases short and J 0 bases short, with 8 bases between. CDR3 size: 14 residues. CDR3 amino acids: CASSSQFSNQPQHF. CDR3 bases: TGTGCCAGCAGCTCACAGTTTAGCAATCAGCCCCAGCATTTT.

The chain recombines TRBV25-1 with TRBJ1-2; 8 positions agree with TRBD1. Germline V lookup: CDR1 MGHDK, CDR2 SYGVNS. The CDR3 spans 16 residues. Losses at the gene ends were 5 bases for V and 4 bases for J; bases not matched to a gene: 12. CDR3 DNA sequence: TGTGCCAGCAGTCCCCTCGAGAGGGACAGGACCTATGGCTACACCTTC. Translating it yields CASSPLERDRTYGYTF.

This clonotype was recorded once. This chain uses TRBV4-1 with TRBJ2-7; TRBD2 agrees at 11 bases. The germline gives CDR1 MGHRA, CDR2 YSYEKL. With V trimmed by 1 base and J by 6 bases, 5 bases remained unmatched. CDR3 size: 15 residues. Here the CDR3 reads CASSQVGLAVPEQYF. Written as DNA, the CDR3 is TGCGCCAGCAGCCAAGTGGGACTAGCGGTCCCCGAGCAGTACTTC.

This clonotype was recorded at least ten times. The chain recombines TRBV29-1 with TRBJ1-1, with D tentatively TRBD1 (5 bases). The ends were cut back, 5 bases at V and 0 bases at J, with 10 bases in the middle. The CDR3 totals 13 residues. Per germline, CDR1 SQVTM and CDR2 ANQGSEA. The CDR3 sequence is CSVNNRMNTEAFF. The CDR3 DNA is TGCAGCGTTAATAACAGGATGAACACTGAAGCTTTCTTT.

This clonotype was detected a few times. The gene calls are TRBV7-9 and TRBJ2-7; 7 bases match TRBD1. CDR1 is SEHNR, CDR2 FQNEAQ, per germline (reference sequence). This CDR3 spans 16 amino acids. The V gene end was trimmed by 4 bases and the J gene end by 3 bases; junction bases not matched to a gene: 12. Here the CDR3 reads CASSSNTGDEVYEQYF. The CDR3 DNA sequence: TGTGCCAGCAGCTCCAATACAGGGGACGAGGTCTACGAGCAGTACTTC.

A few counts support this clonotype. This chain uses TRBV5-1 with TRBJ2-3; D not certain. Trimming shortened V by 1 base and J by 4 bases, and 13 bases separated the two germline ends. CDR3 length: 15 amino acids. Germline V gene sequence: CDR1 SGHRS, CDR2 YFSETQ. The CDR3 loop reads CASSLRDQRADTQYF. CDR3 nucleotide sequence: TGCGCCAGCAGCTTGCGAGACCAAAGGGCAGATACGCAGTATTTT.

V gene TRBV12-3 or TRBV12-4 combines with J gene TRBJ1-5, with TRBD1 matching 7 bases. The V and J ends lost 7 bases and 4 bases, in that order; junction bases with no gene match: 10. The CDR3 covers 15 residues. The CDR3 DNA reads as TGTGCCAGCACCCCCGACAGGGAGGCGAATCAGCCCCAGCATTTT. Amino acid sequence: CASTPDREANQPQHF.

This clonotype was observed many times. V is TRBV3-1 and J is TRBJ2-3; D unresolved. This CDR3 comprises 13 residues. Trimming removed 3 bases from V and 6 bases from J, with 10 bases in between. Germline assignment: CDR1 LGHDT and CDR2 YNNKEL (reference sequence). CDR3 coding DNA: TGTGCCAGCAGCCAGGTCCTCCAGGATACGCAGTATTTT. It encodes CASSQVLQDTQYF.

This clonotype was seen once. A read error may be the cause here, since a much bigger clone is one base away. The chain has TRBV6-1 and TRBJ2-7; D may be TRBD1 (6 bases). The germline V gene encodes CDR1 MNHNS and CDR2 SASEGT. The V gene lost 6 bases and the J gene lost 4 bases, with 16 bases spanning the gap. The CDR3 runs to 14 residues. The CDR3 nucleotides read TGTGCCAGCAGAGCACAACAGGGACCATACGAGCAGTACGTC. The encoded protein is CASRAQQGPYEQYV.

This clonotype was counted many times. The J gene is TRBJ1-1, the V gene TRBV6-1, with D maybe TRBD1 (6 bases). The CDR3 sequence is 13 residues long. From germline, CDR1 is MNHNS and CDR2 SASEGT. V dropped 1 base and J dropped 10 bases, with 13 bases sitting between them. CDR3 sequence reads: CASSEGPGAGAFF. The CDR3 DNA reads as TGTGCCAGCAGTGAAGGCCCGGGGGCAGGAGCTTTCTTT.

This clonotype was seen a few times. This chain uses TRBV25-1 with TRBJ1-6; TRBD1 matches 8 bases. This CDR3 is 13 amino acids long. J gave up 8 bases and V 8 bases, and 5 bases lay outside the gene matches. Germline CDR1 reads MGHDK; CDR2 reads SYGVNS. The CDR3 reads CASQDRADSPLHF. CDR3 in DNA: TGTGCCAGCCAGGACAGGGCTGATTCACCCCTCCACTTT.

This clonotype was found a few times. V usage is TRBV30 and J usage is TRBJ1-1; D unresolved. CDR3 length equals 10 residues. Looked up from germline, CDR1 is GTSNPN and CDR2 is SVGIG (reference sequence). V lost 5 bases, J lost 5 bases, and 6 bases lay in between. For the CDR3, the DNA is TGTGCCTGGGGTCGAACTGAAGCTTTCTTT. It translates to CAWGRTEAFF.

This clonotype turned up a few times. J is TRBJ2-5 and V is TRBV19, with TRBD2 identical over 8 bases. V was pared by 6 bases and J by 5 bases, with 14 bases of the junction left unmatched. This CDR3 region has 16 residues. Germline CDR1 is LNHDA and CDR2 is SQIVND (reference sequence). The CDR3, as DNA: TGTGCCAGTAGGGGTAGCGGGGCAGCCACCCCTGAGACCCAGTACTTC. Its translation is CASRGSGAATPETQYF.